These 2 T cell receptor beta chains share one sample of origin, sequenced in a study of shared clonotypes between healthy human individuals. CD45RO-negative, CCR7-selected cells formed the naive CD8 fraction, which excluded terminally differentiated effector memory CD45RA+ cells. Sequencing was performed with immunoSEQ multiplex PCR; in TCRdb, only in-frame clones are kept and a portion is missing. The sample lists about 2 million clones, around 96% occurring once. Sequencing was performed on naive CD8+ T cells sorted from blood. These TCRs come from a man between 18 and 29 years old in good health.

On this clone itself: The same CDR3 is also encoded by other DNA sequences in this sample. This chain links TRBV6-5 with TRBJ2-7, with a tentative D call TRBD2 (6 bases). Deletions cut 3 bases from V and 1 base from J, with 7 bases between. This CDR3 has 13 amino acids. From germline, CDR1 is MNHEY and CDR2 SVGAGI. The CDR3 spells CASSYAGSYEQYF. DNA of the CDR3: TGTGCCAGCAGTTATGCGGGGTCCTACGAGCAGTACTTC.

The chain uses TRBV7-2 and TRBJ2-7; 8 positions agree with TRBD2. The J segment lost 0 bases and the V segment lost 5 bases, leaving 6 bases of the junction unmatched. The CDR3 runs 15 residues. Germline V gene data show CDR1 as SGHTA and CDR2 as FQGNSA. The CDR3 nucleotides are TGTGCCAGCAGCATTAGCGGGACTAGCTCCTACGAGCAGTACTTC. Its translation is CASSISGTSSYEQYF.